These 24 T cell receptor beta chains came from one sample sequenced in a study of T cells in Graves' hyperthyroidism and ophthalmopathy. From RNA transcripts, TCR beta CDR3 regions were amplified. First-round RT-PCR with HTBI primers amplified the TCR CDR3 region. TCRdb reprocessed the multiplex PCR reads with MiXCR, giving one entry per CDR3 protein. The sample lists over 550,000 distinct CDR3 sequences; over 15% were seen once. The material sequenced was blood. These receptors all come from a young woman with Graves' hyperthyroidism.

V gene TRBV20-1 combines with J gene TRBJ1-1; D is possibly TRBD1 (6 bases). Per the germline V gene, CDR1 is DFQATT and CDR2 is SNEGSKA (reference sequence). V was cut by 3 bases and J by 0 bases, with 11 bases left in between. The CDR3 runs to 14 residues. This CDR3 reads CSARMDSLNTEAFF. For the CDR3, the DNA is TGCAGTGCTAGGATGGACAGCTTGAACACTGAAGCTTTCTTT.

This clonotype was picked up many times. The V and J genes are TRBV20-1 and TRBJ1-6; 7 bases line up with TRBD1. The germline CDR1 and CDR2 sequences are DFQATT and SNEGSKA (reference sequence). V lost 0 bases to trimming and J lost 10 bases; unmatched junction nucleotides: 3. The length of the CDR3 is 13 residues. The CDR3 coding sequence is TGCAGTGCTAGAGAGGCAGGGGGATCACCCCTCCACTTT. Its protein is CSAREAGGSPLHF.

This clonotype was seen only a few times. The rearrangement links TRBV19 to TRBJ2-5; 10 bases match TRBD2. Per germline, CDR1 LNHDA and CDR2 SQIVND (reference sequence). The V gene end was trimmed by 5 bases and the J gene end by 10 bases; junction bases not matched to a gene: 13. The CDR3 extends over 15 amino acids. CDR3 in amino acids: CASSPGWLAGVDQYF. CDR3 nucleotide sequence: TGTGCCAGTAGTCCCGGTTGGCTAGCGGGAGTCGACCAGTACTTC.

This clonotype was seen a few times. The rearrangement links TRBV7-9 to TRBJ2-3, with 7 bases lining up with TRBD1. The CDR3 is 16 amino acids. The junction had 13 bases not matched to a gene; V was cut back by 5 bases and J by 5 bases. Germline assignment: CDR1 SEHNR and CDR2 FQNEAQ (reference sequence). CDR3 nucleotide sequence: TGTGCCAGCAGCCTAGGGGGCGTGACAGGGAAAGATACGCAGTATTTT. Its translation: CASSLGGVTGKDTQYF.

The CDR3 here is CASSPGTSRRNEQFF. The CDR3 nucleotides are TGTGCCAGCAGCCCCGGGACTAGCCGGCGGAATGAGCAGTTCTTC. The V call is TRBV14, the J call TRBJ2-1; 9 bases are a match to TRBD2. Germline CDR1 SGHDN, CDR2 FVKESK. The CDR3 contains 15 residues. J gave up 7 bases and V 4 bases, and 8 bases lay outside the gene matches.

This clonotype appeared many times. The chain combines TRBV24-1 with TRBJ2-3; 9 bases are shared with TRBD2. This CDR3 is built from 16 residues. Germline CDR1 KGHDR, CDR2 SFDVKD. Trimming took 3 bases from V and 5 from J; bases not matched to a gene: 8. This CDR3 is CATSDPNSGGVDTQYF. In nucleotides, the CDR3 is TGTGCCACCAGTGATCCCAATAGCGGGGGCGTAGATACGCAGTATTTT.

This clonotype was counted only a few times. This chain connects TRBV28 to TRBJ2-3; 7 bases map to TRBD2. Germline loops: CDR1 MDHEN, CDR2 SYDVKM. The V segment lost 4 bases and the J segment 2 bases; nucleotides outside the gene matches: 9. The CDR3 sequence is 16 residues long. CDR3 residues: CASSSAAGAITDTQYF. CDR3 nucleotide sequence: TGTGCCAGCAGTTCGGCCGCGGGAGCTATCACAGATACGCAGTATTTT.

In this sample, this clonotype turned up a few times. V gene TRBV3-1 combines with J gene TRBJ2-2; D is perhaps TRBD2 (6 bases). This CDR3 is 15 amino acids long. V shed 0 bases and J shed 5 bases, with 10 bases lying between them. Germline CDR1 is LGHDT and CDR2 is YNNKEL (reference sequence). This CDR3 reads CASSQDWRGTGELFF. The CDR3 DNA reads as TGTGCCAGCAGCCAAGACTGGAGGGGAACCGGGGAGCTGTTTTTT.

This clonotype has just a few counts. One junction end does not reproduce the germline sequence, and a read error may be involved. The V gene is TRBV20-1, the J gene TRBJ2-3, with 14 bases aligning to TRBD2. Germline CDR1 reads DFQATT; CDR2 reads SNEGSKA (reference sequence). CDR3 size: 17 residues. The CDR3 DNA reads as TGCAGTGCCTCGGGACTAGCGGGAGTTATGAGTACAGATACGCGGTATTTT. It translates to CSASGLAGVMSTDTRYF.

In its sample, this clonotype was seen many times. V gene TRBV3-1 combines with J gene TRBJ2-1, with D unclear. The V end lost 6 bases, the J end lost 5 bases, and 5 bases lay between the germline ends. The CDR3 is 11 residues long. Germline CDR1 LGHDT, CDR2 YNNKEL (reference sequence). CDR3 sequence reads: CASSRNNEQFF. The CDR3 nucleotides are TGTGCCAGCAGTCGTAACAATGAGCAGTTCTTC.

The V gene is TRBV27, the J gene TRBJ1-6; maybe TRBD1 (6 bases). Trimming left V 5 bases short and J 7 bases short, with 21 bases between. Germline V gene data show CDR1 as MNHEY and CDR2 as SMNVEV (reference sequence). CDR3 size: 17 residues. CDR3 residues: CASSPPGLQGINSPLHF. As DNA, the CDR3 is TGTGCCAGCAGTCCCCCGGGACTCCAGGGGATCAATTCACCCCTCCACTTT.

This clonotype was observed many times. The CDR3 is CASSLMANTGELFF. CDR3 nucleotide sequence: TGTGCCAGCAGTTTAATGGCGAACACCGGGGAGCTGTTTTTT. The rearrangement joins TRBV28 to TRBJ2-2, with D unresolved. Germline loops: CDR1 MDHEN, CDR2 SYDVKM. V was shortened by 2 bases and J by 0 bases, with 4 bases between the two germline ends. This CDR3 region has 14 residues.

This clonotype was counted many times. This rearrangement joins TRBV6-1 to TRBJ2-5; D is possibly TRBD1 (5 bases). The CDR3 consists of 15 residues. V lost 5 bases to trimming and J lost 2 bases, with 15 bases between them. Germline V CDR1 and CDR2: MNHNS, SASEGT. CDR3 nucleotide sequence: TGTGCCAGCAGTTCCCTCCGACAGACTCAAGAGACCCAGTACTTC. This translates into CASSSLRQTQETQYF.

This chain links TRBV12-3 or TRBV12-4 with TRBJ1-4; maybe TRBD1 (5 bases). Trimming took 3 bases from V and 1 from J, leaving 12 bases between them. The CDR3 runs 16 residues. CDR3 in DNA: TGTGCCAGCAGTTTGGGGGGAAGGGGAACTAATGAAAAACTGTTTTTT. Protein product: CASSLGGRGTNEKLFF.

This clonotype occurred a few times. The chain couples TRBV7-2 to TRBJ1-4, with 9 bases that match TRBD1. Per germline, CDR1 SGHTA and CDR2 FQGNSA. The CDR3 runs 16 residues. The junction had 12 bases not matched to a gene; V was cut back by 5 bases and J by 8 bases. The CDR3 loop reads CASSATRDRVGEKLFF. In nucleotides, the CDR3 is TGTGCCAGCAGCGCTACCCGGGACAGGGTGGGGGAAAAACTGTTTTTT.

This clonotype has only a few counts. The chain is built from TRBV5-1 and TRBJ2-7; 11 bases are shared with TRBD1. CDR1 is SGHRS and CDR2 is YFSETQ in the germline V gene. V gave up 4 bases and J gave up 6 bases; unmatched junction bases: 9. The CDR3 consists of 15 residues. The CDR3 reads CASSKIRDRGVEQYF. The CDR3 DNA is TGCGCCAGCAGCAAAATCCGGGACAGGGGGGTCGAGCAGTACTTC.

This clonotype was picked up a small number of times. The chain links TRBV12-5 to TRBJ2-5; 11 nucleotides match TRBD2. V dropped 1 base and J dropped 1; count of bases not matched to a gene: 2. Germline V gene sequence: CDR1 LGHNT, CDR2 FRNRAP. The CDR3 is 16 residues long. The CDR3 sequence: CASGLAGLAGQETQYF. CDR3 coding DNA: TGTGCTAGTGGTTTGGCAGGACTAGCGGGCCAAGAGACCCAGTACTTC.

The rearrangement uses TRBV6-1 and TRBJ1-1; D not resolved. CDR3 length equals 13 residues. Germline V gives CDR1 MNHNS, CDR2 SASEGT. V was clipped by 5 bases and J by 4 bases, with 11 bases between them. As DNA, the CDR3 is TGTGCCAGCAGTCCCACCGATACCACTGAAGCTTTCTTT. It is translated as CASSPTDTTEAFF.

The V and J genes are TRBV12-3 or TRBV12-4 and TRBJ1-4; D not certain. V lost 4 bases to trimming and J lost 8 bases, with 11 bases between them. The CDR3 runs to 13 residues. The CDR3 region is CASSSFGREKLFF. The CDR3 DNA reads TGTGCCAGCAGTTCGTTTGGTCGGGAAAAACTGTTTTTT.

This clonotype was seen many times. The chain couples TRBV5-4 to TRBJ2-5; TRBD1 aligns across 7 bases. The V gene end was trimmed by 3 bases and the J gene end by 2 bases; junction bases not matched to a gene: 4. The germline V gene encodes CDR1 SGHNT and CDR2 YYREEE (reference sequence). This CDR3 is 14 amino acids long. Here the CDR3 reads CASSYGQDQETQYF. The CDR3 DNA sequence: TGTGCCAGCAGCTATGGACAGGATCAAGAGACCCAGTACTTC. Looking up the rest from reference TRBV5-4 and TRBJ2-5 gives the full variable domain: ETGVTQSPTHLIKTRGQQVTLRCSSQSGHNTVSWYQQALGQGPQFIFQYYREEENGRGNFPPRFSGLQFPNYSSELNVNALELDDSALYLCASSYGQDQETQYFGPGTRLLVL.

This clonotype has ten or more counts. The V gene is TRBV6-2 or TRBV6-3, the J gene TRBJ2-7; TRBD2 matches 9 bases. The CDR3 is made up of 15 amino acids. Per germline, CDR1 MNHEY and CDR2 SVGEGT. V dropped 4 bases and J dropped 4; count of bases not matched to a gene: 8. DNA for the CDR3: TGTGCCAGCAGTTCCTTAGCGGGAGTGAAGTACGAGCAGTACTTC. It specifies CASSSLAGVKYEQYF.

This clonotype came up many times. The gene calls are TRBV6-2 or TRBV6-3 and TRBJ2-5; weak D call: TRBD1 (6 bases). This CDR3 has 13 amino acids. Germline loops: CDR1 MNHEY, CDR2 SVGEGT. Between the trimmed V and J ends, which lost 6 bases and 4 bases, there was a span of 12 bases. CDR3 DNA sequence: TGTGCCAGCAGCAACAGGGTCCGAGAGACCCAGTACTTC. The encoded protein is CASSNRVRETQYF.

At least ten counts were recorded for this clonotype. This chain uses TRBV6-1 with TRBJ1-1; D call uncertain. Germline lookup yields CDR1 MNHNS and CDR2 SASEGT. V was cut by 4 bases and J by 0 bases, with 15 bases left in between. This CDR3 has 16 amino acids. CDR3 amino acids: CASSAETVLMNTEAFF. CDR3 sequence (DNA): TGTGCCAGCAGTGCCGAGACGGTCCTTATGAACACTGAAGCTTTCTTT.

The chain recombines TRBV9 with TRBJ2-2; D may be TRBD1 (6 bases). V lost 0 bases and J lost 6, with 6 bases in between. Germline CDR1 is SGDLS and CDR2 is YYNGEE. The CDR3 extends over 13 amino acids. The CDR3 DNA sequence: TGTGCCAGCAGCGTAGGGACAGCCGGGGAGCTGTTTTTT. It specifies CASSVGTAGELFF. Drawing the rest from reference TRBV9 and TRBJ2-2, the complete variable domain is DSGVTQTPKHLITATGQRVTLRCSPRSGDLSVYWYQQSLDQGLQFLIQYYNGEERAKGNILERFSAQQFPDLHSELNLSSLELGDSALYFCASSVGTAGELFFGEGSRLTVL.